Presented here are 27 T cell receptor beta chains from one specimen sequenced in a study of cytomegalovirus exposure and HLA in healthy donors. In the PCR, 60 Vbeta and 13 Jbeta primers were used. Assay: immunoSEQ multiplex PCR; the TCRdb copy retains only in-frame clones and omits some. The sample includes around 97,000 clones, around 10% of them seen just once. The sample was PBMCs. These receptors were taken from a man in his fifties or sixties in good health and CMV-seropositive.

The chain uses TRBV11-2 and TRBJ1-1, with D uncertain. From germline, CDR1 is SGHAT and CDR2 FQNNGV. Trimming removed 3 bases from V and 0 bases from J, with 11 bases in between. The length of the CDR3 is 15 residues. The CDR3: CASSFGQALNTEAFF. CDR3 nucleotides: TGTGCCAGCAGCTTTGGTCAGGCCCTGAACACTGAAGCTTTCTTT. Filled out from reference TRBV11-2 and TRBJ1-1, the complete variable domain reads EAGVAQSPRYKIIEKRQSVAFWCNPISGHATLYWYQQILGQGPKLLIQFQNNGVVDDSQLPKDRFSAERLKGVDSTLKIQPAKLEDSAVYLCASSFGQALNTEAFFGQGTRLTVV.

The rearrangement uses TRBV30 and TRBJ1-6; no definite D call. This CDR3 has 13 amino acids. Germline V gene sequence: CDR1 GTSNPN, CDR2 SVGIG (reference sequence). With 0 bases removed from V and 9 bases from J, the gap between germline ends came to 9 bases. CDR3 nucleotide sequence: TGTGCCTGGAGTGTACATACGGGTTCACCCCTCCACTTT. Its protein is CAWSVHTGSPLHF.

The chain recombines TRBV5-4 with TRBJ2-1, with D possibly TRBD2 on 6 matching bases. Germline CDR1 reads SGHNT; CDR2 reads YYREEE (reference sequence). Between the trimmed V and J ends, which lost 9 bases and 6 bases, there was a span of 19 bases. The CDR3 loop spans 14 amino acids. CDR3 amino acids: CATAGERVGNEQFF. DNA of the CDR3: TGTGCCACCGCCGGCGAGCGGGTTGGCAATGAGCAGTTCTTC.

This clone was seen more than once but under ten times. This chain links TRBV5-1 with TRBJ2-2, with a tentative D call TRBD2 (6 bases). The CDR3 spans 15 residues. The germline CDR1 and CDR2 sequences are SGHRS and YFSETQ. The V and J ends lost 0 bases and 1 base respectively, with 7 bases between them. For the CDR3, the DNA is TGCGCCAGCAGCTTGGGGCGGGAGAACACCGGGGAGCTGTTTTTT. Translated, it gives CASSLGRENTGELFF.

A few counts support this clone. The chain recombines TRBV27 with TRBJ1-5; 8 nucleotides match TRBD1. J was trimmed by 0 bases and V by 3 bases; bases with no gene match: 4. The germline V gene encodes CDR1 MNHEY and CDR2 SMNVEV (reference sequence). The CDR3 runs 16 residues. The CDR3 loop is CASSLDGQGSNQPQHF. The CDR3 nucleotides are TGTGCCAGCAGTTTGGACGGACAGGGTAGCAATCAGCCCCAGCATTTT.

The rearrangement links TRBV4-1 to TRBJ2-7; D is perhaps TRBD2 (5 bases). The V gene's germline CDR1 is MGHRA and CDR2 YSYEKL. V gave up 4 bases and J gave up 7 bases, with 20 bases separating them. This CDR3 comprises 15 residues. Written as DNA, the CDR3 is TGCGCCAGCAGCCCAATAGCCATTCTCACGGGGGAGCAGTACTTC. This gives the protein CASSPIAILTGEQYF.

J is TRBJ2-3 and V is TRBV15; 9 bases agree with TRBD2. V lost 3 bases and J lost 6; bases outside the gene matches: 4. The CDR3 extends over 14 amino acids. Germline V gives CDR1 LNHNV, CDR2 YYDKDF (reference sequence). The CDR3 region is CATSRESGRDTQYF. DNA for the CDR3: TGTGCCACCAGCAGGGAAAGCGGGAGGGATACGCAGTATTTT.

There are a few counts of this clone. This chain joins TRBV7-2 and TRBJ2-3, with a tentative D call TRBD2 (7 bases). V shed 5 bases and J shed 4 bases, with 19 bases lying between them. In germline, CDR1 is SGHTA, CDR2 FQGNSA. The CDR3 is made up of 16 amino acids. The CDR3 DNA is TGTGCCAGCAGCCCCCTCGGGGGGCGCGGGGCAGATACGCAGTATTTT. It codes for CASSPLGGRGADTQYF.

The chain combines TRBV19 with TRBJ1-5; D might be TRBD1 (5 bases). CDR1 LNHDA and CDR2 SQIVND come from the germline V gene (reference sequence). CDR3 length: 16 amino acids. V lost 4 bases, J lost 0 bases, and 13 bases lay in between. The CDR3 reads CASSTHGANSNQPQHF. The DNA for the CDR3 is TGTGCCAGTAGTACCCATGGGGCAAATAGCAATCAGCCCCAGCATTTT.

The rearrangement uses TRBV19 and TRBJ2-1, with 9 positions matching TRBD2. Germline V gene data show CDR1 as LNHDA and CDR2 as SQIVND (reference sequence). V was clipped by 10 bases and J by 2 bases; unmatched bases: 12. There are 16 residues in the CDR3. As DNA, the CDR3 is TGTGCCACCCGGACTAGCGCGAAGGGGACCTACAATGAGCAGTTCTTC. Amino acids: CATRTSAKGTYNEQFF.

The chain combines TRBV28 with TRBJ2-2, with D possibly being TRBD2 (5 bases). From germline, CDR1 is MDHEN and CDR2 SYDVKM. The CDR3 contains 13 residues. With 8 bases removed from V and 3 bases from J, the gap between germline ends came to 10 bases. CDR3 coding DNA: TGTGCCAGCGAGGGAACCTACACCGGGGAGCTGTTTTTT. Its translation is CASEGTYTGELFF.

In this sample, this clone turned up a few times. V usage is TRBV6-5 and J usage is TRBJ2-7, with 7 bases aligning to TRBD2. Germline V gene lookup returns CDR1 MNHEY and CDR2 SVGAGI. This CDR3 is built from 15 residues. Trimming took 6 bases from V and 0 from J; bases not matched to a gene: 8. In nucleotides, the CDR3 is TGTGCCAGCAGGGATCGGTCTAGCGGCTCCTACGAGCAGTACTTC. It specifies CASRDRSSGSYEQYF.

In its sample, this clone was seen once. The rearrangement links TRBV30 to TRBJ2-5; 7 bases align to TRBD1. TRBJ2-7 explains the end of the DNA better; the J call may be wrong. Germline CDR1 and CDR2: GTSNPN and SVGIG (reference sequence). The CDR3 is 13 amino acids. CDR3 in amino acids: CAWVAGGSYEQYF. The DNA of the CDR3 is TGTGCCTGGGTCGCAGGGGGCTCCTACGAGCAGTACTTC.

The CDR3 coding sequence is TGTGCCAGCAGGGCCGGGACAGGGGGCACCGGGGAGCTGTTTTTT. Its protein product is CASRAGTGGTGELFF. The chain carries TRBV6-4 and TRBJ2-2; TRBD1 aligns across 11 bases. The J segment lost 4 bases and the V segment lost 6 bases, leaving 4 bases of the junction unmatched. The CDR3 length is 15 residues. Germline lookup yields CDR1 MRHNA and CDR2 SNTAGT.

This clone was seen only a few times. This chain links TRBV5-1 with TRBJ2-5; a possible D gene is TRBD2 (5 bases). Trimming left V 0 bases short and J 5 bases short, with 8 bases between. The germline V gene has CDR1 SGHRS and CDR2 YFSETQ. The CDR3 runs to 13 residues. For the CDR3, the DNA is TGCGCCAGCAGCTTGGGAGGGTGGGAGACCCAGTACTTC. This translates into CASSLGGWETQYF.

This chain connects TRBV29-1 to TRBJ2-5, with unresolved D. The CDR3 runs to 13 residues. Germline-derived CDR1 and CDR2 are SQVTM and ANQGSEA. V was cut by 4 bases and J by 1 base, with 10 bases left in between. The CDR3 region has the DNA TGCAGCGTTGCACAGAATGCCCAAGAGACCCAGTACTTC. Its translation is CSVAQNAQETQYF.

The rearrangement joins TRBV7-8 to TRBJ2-7; the D gene is possibly TRBD1 (7 bases). Per the germline V gene, CDR1 is SGHVS and CDR2 is FQNEAQ. This CDR3 has 16 residues. V gave up 1 base and J gave up 9 bases, with 22 bases separating them. CDR3 bases: TGTGCCAGCAGCTTAGGACCCGGTATGCCTCAGGGGGGGCAGTACTTC. Translation: CASSLGPGMPQGGQYF. Based on the CDR3 plus reference TRBV7-8 and TRBJ2-7, the full variable domain is GAGVSQSPRYKVAKRGQDVALRCDPISGHVSLFWYQQALGQGPEFLTYFQNEAQLDKSGLPSDRFFAERPEGSVSTLKIQRTQQEDSAVYLCASSLGPGMPQGGQYFGPGTRLTVT.

For the CDR3, the DNA is TGTGCCAGCAGTTACAGGTGGACAGGGAGGAGTGAAAAACTGTTTTTT. Its protein product is CASSYRWTGRSEKLFF. This chain joins TRBV6-5 and TRBJ1-4; TRBD1 matches 8 bases. Germline V gene sequence: CDR1 MNHEY, CDR2 SVGAGI. V shed 2 bases and J 7 bases; nucleotides not matched to a gene: 9. The CDR3 length is 16 residues.

A single count supports this clone. The chain recombines TRBV7-8 with TRBJ2-7; 7 nucleotides line up with TRBD2. Germline lookup yields CDR1 SGHVS and CDR2 FQNEAQ. J gave up 5 bases and V 5 bases, and 15 bases lay outside the gene matches. This CDR3 spans 16 amino acids. The CDR3 bases are TGTGCCAGCAGCCCCTCCCGTTATGCGGGAGAGAACGAGCAGTACTTC. Translating it yields CASSPSRYAGENEQYF.

This clone was observed a few times. V usage is TRBV6-1 and J usage is TRBJ1-5, with 7 bases matching TRBD1. Per germline, CDR1 MNHNS and CDR2 SASEGT. The CDR3 has 15 residues. V lost 6 bases to trimming and J lost 3 bases; unmatched junction nucleotides: 8. CDR3 residues: CASREGTATNQPQHF. Written as DNA, the CDR3 is TGTGCCAGCAGGGAGGGGACAGCTACCAATCAGCCCCAGCATTTT.

This clone was counted a few times. V and J are TRBV25-1 and TRBJ2-7, with TRBD1 matching over 7 bases. V lost 11 bases, J lost 3 bases, and 7 bases stayed unmatched. This CDR3 is built from 12 residues. Germline V gene lookup returns CDR1 MGHDK and CDR2 SYGVNS. CDR3 protein: CAAQGQLYEQYF. CDR3 nucleotides: TGTGCCGCGCAGGGACAGCTCTACGAGCAGTACTTC.

The chain joins TRBV7-9 to TRBJ1-5, with D perhaps TRBD1 (5 bases). Between the trimmed V and J ends, which lost 3 bases and 3 bases, there was a span of 12 bases. This CDR3 comprises 15 residues. The V gene's germline CDR1 is SEHNR and CDR2 FQNEAQ (reference sequence). The DNA for the CDR3 is TGTGCCAGCAGCTTCGGGGAGGGGCCCAATCAGCCCCAGCATTTT. Translation gives CASSFGEGPNQPQHF.

V gene TRBV30 combines with J gene TRBJ2-4; the D gene is possibly TRBD2 (5 bases). CDR1 and CDR2 (germline): GTSNPN, SVGIG (reference sequence). This CDR3 contains 12 residues. V lost 0 bases and J 7 bases, leaving 7 bases between the germline ends. In nucleotides, the CDR3 is TGTGCCTGGAGTGTACGGACTAACATTCAGTACTTC. Translated: CAWSVRTNIQYF.

This clone was seen more than once but under ten times. The chain employs TRBV18 and TRBJ1-1; 7 nucleotides line up with TRBD1. The CDR3 is 18 residues long. Looked up from germline, CDR1 is KGHSH and CDR2 is LQKENI. V was pared by 0 bases and J by 1 base, with 11 bases of the junction left unmatched. CDR3 sequence: CASSPPNRGTPGNTEAFF. Here the CDR3 DNA reads TGTGCCAGCTCACCACCGAACAGGGGAACCCCTGGGAACACTGAAGCTTTCTTT.

This clone appeared a few times. This chain links TRBV28 with TRBJ2-7; no clear D gene. The CDR3 length is 13 residues. In germline, CDR1 is MDHEN, CDR2 SYDVKM. V lost 2 bases and J lost 2, with 7 bases in between. The CDR3 here is CASSLTVTYEQYF. The CDR3, as DNA: TGTGCCAGCAGTTTAACTGTTACCTACGAGCAGTACTTC. The entire variable domain, with the rest obtained from reference TRBV28 and TRBJ2-7, is as follows: DVKVTQSSRYLVKRTGEKVFLECVQDMDHENMFWYRQDPGLGLRLIYFSYDVKMKEKGDIPEGYSVSREKKERFSLILESASTNQTSMYLCASSLTVTYEQYFGPGTRLTVT.

This clone was detected a few times. J is TRBJ1-1 and V is TRBV11-1; possible D gene TRBD1, 6 bases. The germline V gene encodes CDR1 SGHAT and CDR2 FQDESV (reference sequence). This CDR3 comprises 16 residues. Trimming stripped 2 bases from V and 3 bases from J, with 16 bases between. The CDR3: CASSLSEATGYTEAFF. The CDR3 DNA sequence: TGTGCCAGCAGCTTATCCGAGGCTACAGGGTACACTGAAGCTTTCTTT.

This chain links TRBV11-3 with TRBJ2-5; no definite D call. The V gene lost 0 bases and the J gene lost 5 bases, with 10 bases spanning the gap. This CDR3 is built from 14 residues. Germline lookup yields CDR1 SGHNT and CDR2 YENEEA. The CDR3 DNA is TGTGCCAGCAGCTTAGACGGTGCAGGCGAGACCCAGTACTTC. Its protein product is CASSLDGAGETQYF.